This paragraph covers one T cell receptor (beta chain) sequence. What it binds is not known. V gave up 2 bases and J gave up 0 bases; unmatched junction bases: 6. CDR3 size: 17 residues. Per germline, CDR1 LGHNA and CDR2 YSLEER. The data stem from a study of cytomegalovirus exposure and HLA in healthy donors. The study, taken as a whole, reports: It was reported in a later analysis that an Asian-associated ancestry cluster showed fewer N-insertions than the 666-donor mean. Researchers counted around 180 TCR beta chains as cytomegalovirus-associated.

Both 60 Vbeta primers and 13 Jbeta primers went into the PCR. Sequencing used immunoSEQ multiplex PCR; TCRdb keeps in-frame clones, though not all of them. The sample records about 150,000 clones, roughly 75% being singletons. The TCR sequence derives from a man younger than 35 in good health and CMV-seronegative. This rearrangement joins TRBV4-3 to TRBJ1-3; the match to TRBD1 covers 8 bases. The specimen sequenced was PBMCs. The CDR3 nucleotides read TGCGCCAGCAGCCAATACAGGGACAGGAGCTCTGGAAACACCATATATTTT. This codes for CASSQYRDRSSGNTIYF.